A single sample is the source of the 20 T cell receptor beta chains below, sequenced in a study of T cell changes during pregnancy in multiple sclerosis. Sequencing used immunoSEQ multiplex PCR; TCRdb keeps in-frame clones, though not all of them. The sample includes about 46,000 clones, 85% to 95% of them seen just once. The sequencing used CD8+ T cells from peripheral blood mononuclear cells, collected after pregnancy. Every receptor here comes from a female donor with multiple sclerosis, enrolled in a pregnancy study.

This chain uses TRBV19 with TRBJ2-1, with D perhaps matching TRBD1 (5 bases). Trimming cost V 6 bases and J 8 bases, with 11 bases left between them. CDR3 size: 12 residues. Per germline, CDR1 LNHDA and CDR2 SQIVND (reference sequence). As DNA, the CDR3 is TGTGCCAGTAGGAACCGCAGGGATGAGCAGTTCTTC. This translates into CASRNRRDEQFF.

The chain combines TRBV5-5 with TRBJ1-2; D is undetermined. Per the germline V gene, CDR1 is SGHKS and CDR2 is YYEKEE (reference sequence). Trimming removed 7 bases at V and 5 bases at J, with 15 bases between. The CDR3 totals 13 residues. CDR3 in amino acids: CASVGMAGYGYTF. CDR3 bases: TGTGCCAGCGTCGGGATGGCGGGGTATGGCTACACCTTC.

The DNA of the CDR3 is TGTGCCAGCAGTGTCCGGACAGGGGGCGCAGGGGAAAAACTGTTTTTT. It yields the protein CASSVRTGGAGEKLFF. The chain is built from TRBV28 and TRBJ1-4; 11 bases are shared with TRBD1. The germline CDR1 and CDR2 sequences are MDHEN and SYDVKM. The J segment lost 8 bases and the V segment lost 5 bases, leaving 10 bases of the junction unmatched. The CDR3 has 16 residues. Based on the CDR3 plus reference TRBV28 and TRBJ1-4, the full variable domain is DVKVTQSSRYLVKRTGEKVFLECVQDMDHENMFWYRQDPGLGLRLIYFSYDVKMKEKGDIPEGYSVSREKKERFSLILESASTNQTSMYLCASSVRTGGAGEKLFFGSGTQLSVL.

The J gene is TRBJ2-1, the V gene TRBV7-2; D is perhaps TRBD1 (5 bases). V was shortened by 11 bases and J by 0 bases, with 17 bases between the two germline ends. The CDR3 runs to 15 residues. Germline lookup yields CDR1 SGHTA and CDR2 FQGNSA. CDR3 nucleotides: TGTGCCCGTTCACAGGTCGAGAGCTCCTACAATGAGCAGTTCTTC. This translates into CARSQVESSYNEQFF.

The V gene is TRBV4-1, the J gene TRBJ2-2; 7 nucleotides line up with TRBD2. V was pared by 4 bases and J by 6 bases, with 5 bases of the junction left unmatched. This CDR3 has 14 residues. CDR1 and CDR2 from the germline V gene are MGHRA and YSYEKL. The CDR3 spells CASSLPSGAGELFF. As DNA, the CDR3 is TGCGCCAGCAGCCTCCCTAGCGGAGCCGGGGAGCTGTTTTTT.

The chain is built from TRBV7-6 and TRBJ1-1; possible D gene TRBD1, 5 bases. Trimming cost V 5 bases and J 0 bases, with 10 bases left between them. Germline CDR1 and CDR2: SGHVS and FNYEAQ. This CDR3 is built from 14 residues. CDR3 protein: CASSPDRMNTEAFF. CDR3 nucleotides: TGTGCCAGCAGCCCAGACAGAATGAACACTGAAGCTTTCTTT.

This chain links TRBV7-2 with TRBJ2-7, with 10 nucleotides matching TRBD1. The CDR3 runs 15 residues. Germline values: CDR1 SGHTA, CDR2 FQGNSA. Germline trimming cut 4 bases from V and 2 bases from J; bases unmatched to any gene: 5. In nucleotides, the CDR3 is TGTGCCAGCAGCTACTCCGGGACAGGGGCCTACGAGCAGTACTTC. It encodes CASSYSGTGAYEQYF.

V is TRBV28 and J is TRBJ1-1; D uncertain. The V gene lost 4 bases and the J gene lost 10 bases, with 16 bases spanning the gap. From germline, CDR1 is MDHEN and CDR2 SYDVKM. The CDR3 sequence is 13 residues long. The CDR3 DNA is TGTGCCAGCAGTTCAGGAGGTCCCTCTCGAGCTTTCTTT. It codes for CASSSGGPSRAFF.

The chain joins TRBV6-5 to TRBJ1-1; TRBD1 aligns across 7 bases. The V gene end was trimmed by 2 bases and the J gene end by 5 bases; junction bases not matched to a gene: 5. Germline lookup yields CDR1 MNHEY and CDR2 SVGAGI. This CDR3 has 14 residues. CDR3 amino acids: CASSYDPGGTEAFF. CDR3 sequence (DNA): TGTGCCAGCAGTTACGATCCAGGGGGGACTGAAGCTTTCTTT.

This clone was seen once. The chain links TRBV9 to TRBJ2-1; 10 bases align to TRBD1. The CDR3 extends over 16 amino acids. V shed 3 bases and J 6 bases; nucleotides not matched to a gene: 9. CDR1 and CDR2 from the germline V gene are SGDLS and YYNGEE. The CDR3 nucleotides read TGTGCCAGCAGCGCCTCCGGGACAGGGGACCCCAATGAGCAGTTCTTC. Its protein product is CASSASGTGDPNEQFF.

This chain's CDR3 is CASSYSWDRGLDTQYF. The CDR3 DNA is TGTGCCAGCAGTTATTCTTGGGACAGGGGGCTAGATACGCAGTATTTT. The J gene is TRBJ2-3, the V gene TRBV6-5; 12 bases match TRBD1. The CDR3 has 16 residues. V shed 3 bases, J shed 5 bases, and the junction held 6 bases outside the gene matches. Germline V gene sequence: CDR1 MNHEY, CDR2 SVGAGI.

The genes are TRBV15 and TRBJ1-6, with 7 bases lining up with TRBD1. CDR1 and CDR2 (germline): LNHNV, YYDKDF (reference sequence). V was clipped by 5 bases and J by 10 bases; unmatched bases: 11. This CDR3 contains 15 residues. CDR3 DNA sequence: TGTGCCACCAGCCCTATTGGGGACAGTGGATCACCCCTCCACTTT. This codes for CATSPIGDSGSPLHF. Full variable domain (rest looked up from reference TRBV15 and TRBJ1-6): DAMVIQNPRYQVTQFGKPVTLSCSQTLNHNVMYWYQQKSSQAPKLLFHYYDKDFNNEADTPDNFQSRRPNTSFCFLDIRSPGLGDTAMYLCATSPIGDSGSPLHFGNGTRLTVT.

This sequence joins TRBV11-2 and TRBJ2-7, with 10 bases matching TRBD1. The CDR3 consists of 16 residues. Unmatched junction bases numbered 9, after V lost 3 bases and J lost 4 bases. Germline V gene sequence: CDR1 SGHAT, CDR2 FQNNGV. The CDR3 nucleotides are TGTGCCAGCAGCTTCACCACCGGGACAGGGGCGTACGAGCAGTACTTC. It translates to CASSFTTGTGAYEQYF. Based on the CDR3 plus reference TRBV11-2 and TRBJ2-7, the full variable domain is EAGVAQSPRYKIIEKRQSVAFWCNPISGHATLYWYQQILGQGPKLLIQFQNNGVVDDSQLPKDRFSAERLKGVDSTLKIQPAKLEDSAVYLCASSFTTGTGAYEQYFGPGTRLTVT.

This chain connects TRBV29-1 to TRBJ1-2; weak D call: TRBD1 (5 bases). The CDR3 consists of 15 residues. Germline V gives CDR1 SQVTM, CDR2 ANQGSEA. V lost 2 bases to trimming and J lost 6 bases, with 19 bases between them. The CDR3 here is CSVEPPDGGVHGYTF. The DNA for the CDR3 is TGCAGCGTTGAACCCCCCGACGGAGGGGTCCATGGCTACACCTTC.

This sequence joins TRBV13 and TRBJ1-1; 8 bases agree with TRBD1. The CDR3 covers 14 residues. CDR1 is PRHDT and CDR2 is FYEKMQ in the germline V gene (reference sequence). V dropped 5 bases and J dropped 1; count of bases not matched to a gene: 3. The CDR3 loop reads CASSPQGENTEAFF. The CDR3 DNA reads as TGTGCCAGCAGCCCACAGGGGGAGAACACTGAAGCTTTCTTT.

The chain combines TRBV4-3 with TRBJ2-7; D possibly corresponds to TRBD2 (5 bases). CDR3 length: 15 residues. Germline CDR1 and CDR2: LGHNA and YSLEER. Trimming took off 0 bases at V and 4 bases at J, with 13 bases between the two ends. The CDR3 spells CASSQDRAGLYEQYF. In DNA, the CDR3 is TGCGCCAGCAGCCAAGATAGAGCCGGACTGTACGAGCAGTACTTC.

The chain uses TRBV27 and TRBJ2-1; TRBD2 matches 8 bases. With 6 bases clipped from V and 1 base from J, the junction kept 2 bases outside the gene matches. Germline V lookup: CDR1 MNHEY, CDR2 SMNVEV (reference sequence). The CDR3 has 14 amino acids. This chain's CDR3 is CASRIAGSYNEQFF. CDR3 coding DNA: TGTGCCAGCAGGATAGCGGGATCCTACAATGAGCAGTTCTTC.

This rearrangement joins TRBV11-2 to TRBJ2-2; TRBD1 is a possible D gene (7 bases). Germline CDR1 SGHAT, CDR2 FQNNGV. The ends were cut back, 5 bases at V and 7 bases at J, with 29 bases in the middle. This CDR3 comprises 19 residues. The CDR3 here is CASSPYPPNRGEGGGELFF. Written as DNA, the CDR3 is TGTGCCAGCAGCCCTTACCCCCCTAACAGGGGAGAGGGAGGCGGGGAGCTGTTTTTT.

The CDR3 is CASRMTVNTEAFF. In DNA, the CDR3 is TGTGCCAGCAGGATGACAGTGAACACTGAAGCTTTCTTT. The chain joins TRBV6-6 to TRBJ1-1; TRBD1 might be the D (5 bases). The CDR3 is 13 amino acids. V was pared by 6 bases and J by 0 bases, with 8 bases between. Germline V lookup: CDR1 MNHNY, CDR2 SVGAGI (reference sequence).

This clone was seen only once. This chain links TRBV4-3 with TRBJ2-1, with 7 positions matching TRBD2. With V trimmed by 4 bases and J by 2 bases, 2 bases remained unmatched. This CDR3 is built from 14 residues. Germline V gives CDR1 LGHNA, CDR2 YSLEER. The CDR3 is CASSPGLAYNEQFF. The CDR3 region has the DNA TGCGCCAGCAGCCCAGGACTAGCCTACAATGAGCAGTTCTTC.